This T cell receptor beta chain was profiled in a study of blood T cell repertoires in COVID-19 (dated by TCRdb to 2020 to 2022). Regarding the research as a whole: Samples covering the acute and convalescent phases of COVID-19 were provided by collaborators in the United States, Italy and Spain. The material from the prospective study consisted of cDNA or gDNA derived from T cells, B-cell-depleted T cells, or PBMCs. Deeply sampled blood TCRbeta repertoires from subjects exposed to, actively infected with, or recovered from COVID-19 were included in the dataset. The repertoires were released in a freely available public database meant as a resource for research on the immune response to SARS-CoV-2. The samples were drawn from two sources: the first 160 participants of the ongoing ImmuneRACE study, and 950 to 1,500 subjects contributed by 6 global collaborators. Nearly every sample came with metadata listing a de-identified subject ID, COVID-19 status, age in years and sex. Where available, HLA class I and class II types were obtained from metadata supplied by the sample provider rather than from assay-based typing. The paper's findings and limits, for the study overall: The amount of clinical and demographic metadata varied by source and participant and was provided uncurated.

TCRbeta CDR3 regions were amplified from genomic DNA by means of the immunoSEQ Assay, a bias-controlled multiplex PCR. In the source study's methods: The number of nucleated cells in each sample was estimated from the amplification of reference gene primers within the assay. To quantify the absolute abundance of each unique TCRbeta CDR3 rearrangement, sequence reads were collapsed and filtered. Productive Simpson clonality was computed per sample as the square root of Simpson's diversity index over productive rearrangements. Imported from immuneACCESS, the table was reduced by TCRdb to in-frame sequences with V and J called. These copies leave out some clones; in studies compared against another copy, an unresolved V gene accounts for under half, and the cause of the remainder is not known. V and J calls plus clone size are reproduced from that table; the DNA served to infer D and trimming. The sample table lists 150,000 to 200,000 clones, roughly 82% of them with a count of one. 11% of the sample is held by the ten biggest clonotypes.

Of note for this clone: Its binding antigen is unknown. Base quality data are lacking; no much larger clone is found one base away.

Participants in the prospective study were enrolled through a virtual design, were aged roughly 18 to 100 years, and lived in some 24 United States geographic areas. Cohort assignment in the prospective study relied on participant-reported clinical history from a screening survey and a study questionnaire. Recovered participants in ImmuneRACE Cohort 3 were defined by two consecutive negative NP/OP PCR tests, clearance by a healthcare professional, or resolution of symptoms. In the prospective study, mobile phlebotomists collected whole blood, serum and a nasopharyngeal or oropharyngeal swab from each participant. Prospective study participants could optionally give additional blood draws and questionnaires over a roughly 2-month period. Before DNA extraction, prospective study blood samples were shipped either frozen or at room temperature. Spanning cysteine to phenylalanine, the CDR3 consists of 17 amino acids. Only the CDR3 region is kept as DNA, spanning 51 bases read in frame from base 1. The germline V gene specifies MNHNS as CDR1 and SASEGT as CDR2. The V end loses 1 base and the J end loses 1 base, and a stretch of 16 bases separates them.

The TCR sequence derives from a man between 45 and 60 years old who had recovered from COVID-19. Material: PBMCs or T cells enriched from blood (not recorded which). The sequence joins TRBV6-1 to TRBJ1-2, with TRBD1 tentatively as D gene (6 bases match). The nucleotide sequence is TGTGCCAGCAGTGAAGAGGGGGTTTCGGGATTTAACTATGGCTACACCTTC. Translated, it gives CASSEEGVSGFNYGYTF.